A single sample is the source of the 15 T cell receptor beta chains below, sequenced in a study of T-cell reconstitution after alpha-beta-depleted transplantation in children (dated by TCRdb to 2015 to 2016). Library preparation was by PCR. The reads were generated on an Illumina HiSeq 2500. Molecular barcoding was employed in the preparation of TCR libraries, with unique molecular identifiers being used to normalize TCRbeta repertoire quantification. Using fastp at Q25 and MiXCR, TCRdb reprocessed the public reads and kept productive beta chains. Merged by CDR3 protein, the rows form single entries marked with the most common genes and DNA. The sample profile shows 200,000 to 300,000 distinct CDR3 sequences; approximately 12% of them were found once. The biggest ten clones account for around 2.5% of the sample. The sequences come from PBMCs from the stem cell graft donor, collected from the stem cell graft. These receptors were taken from a human donor who donated a stem cell graft to a child with acute lymphoblastic leukemia.

This clonotype has at least ten counts. The chain combines TRBV7-3 with TRBJ1-1; D not certain. Germline V gene lookup returns CDR1 SGHTA and CDR2 FQGTGA. The CDR3 is made up of 16 amino acids. The germline V and J ends were trimmed by 5 bases and 0 bases, with 16 bases remaining between them. CDR3 in DNA: TGTGCCAGCAGCCTATGGGGATCAACGATGAACACTGAAGCTTTCTTT. This sequence encodes CASSLWGSTMNTEAFF.

This clonotype was seen many times. The genes are TRBV5-1 and TRBJ2-1, with D perhaps given as TRBD1 or TRBD2 (5 bases each). CDR1 SGHRS and CDR2 YFSETQ come from the germline V gene. The CDR3 is 13 amino acids. Trimming removed 4 bases at V and 2 bases at J, with 7 bases between. CDR3 loop: CASSTGPYNEQFF. The CDR3 region has the DNA TGCGCCAGCAGCACGGGACCCTACAATGAGCAGTTCTTC.

This clonotype was observed a handful of times. The rearrangement joins TRBV11-2 to TRBJ2-3; D is possibly TRBD2 (6 bases). V lost 5 bases and J 4 bases, leaving 16 bases between the germline ends. CDR1 and CDR2 (germline): SGHAT, FQNNGV. The CDR3 loop spans 15 amino acids. The DNA for the CDR3 is TGTGCCAGCAGCCCGGGACTCCTGAGACCAGATACGCAGTATTTT. Its protein product is CASSPGLLRPDTQYF.

This clonotype showed up just a few times. This chain connects TRBV4-3 to TRBJ2-7; perhaps TRBD1 as D (5 bases). Trimming removed 0 bases from V and 5 bases from J, with 14 bases in between. This CDR3 has 15 residues. The germline V gene has CDR1 LGHNA and CDR2 YSLEER. DNA of the CDR3: TGCGCCAGCAGCCAAGATTCAGGGCTTCGAAACGAGCAGTACTTC. Translating it yields CASSQDSGLRNEQYF.

The chain links TRBV12-3 or TRBV12-4 to TRBJ2-7; 11 bases fit TRBD1. After removal of 4 bases from V and 5 bases from J, the junction contained 4 bases not matched to a gene. This CDR3 is built from 14 residues. The CDR3 DNA is TGTGCCAGCAGTTCGACGGACAGGGGGCACGAGCAGTACTTC. It codes for CASSSTDRGHEQYF.

The CDR3 protein is CASSPGSGRAYEQFF. Here the CDR3 DNA reads TGTGCCAGCTCACCAGGGTCCGGGAGGGCGTATGAGCAGTTCTTC. The chain joins TRBV18 to TRBJ2-1, with 8 bases aligning to TRBD2. V shed 2 bases, J shed 8 bases, and the junction held 8 bases outside the gene matches. Germline-derived CDR1 and CDR2 are KGHSH and LQKENI. The CDR3 covers 15 residues.

At least ten counts were recorded for this clonotype. The rearrangement joins TRBV7-9 to TRBJ1-5; perhaps TRBD1 as D (5 bases). CDR1 SEHNR and CDR2 FQNEAQ come from the germline V gene (reference sequence). The CDR3 spans 17 residues. V lost 2 bases and J 0 bases, leaving 14 bases between the germline ends. CDR3 sequence: CASSLISGAYSNQPQHF. As DNA, the CDR3 is TGTGCCAGCAGCTTAATCAGCGGGGCTTATAGCAATCAGCCCCAGCATTTT.

A word on this clonotype: One base away lies a much larger clone, so this may be a sequencing read error. V and J are TRBV29-1 and TRBJ2-7; tentatively, D is TRBD1 (5 bases). The CDR3 spans 15 residues. Per germline, CDR1 SQVTM and CDR2 ANQGSEA. Between the trimmed V and J ends, which lost 7 bases and 2 bases, there was a span of 21 bases. Here the CDR3 reads CSAGQAPGRPYEQYF. The CDR3 DNA reads as TGCAGCGCTGGGCAGGCGCCAGGGCGCCCCTACGAGCAGTACTTC.

About this clonotype: Being one base from a much bigger clone, this may be a read error. CDR3 loop: CASSEWGQGARKTQYF. DNA for the CDR3: TGTGCCAGCAGTGAATGGGGCCAGGGGGCACGAAAGACCCAGTACTTC. This chain connects TRBV6-1 to TRBJ2-5; 8 nucleotides line up with TRBD1. The CDR3 has 16 residues. Losses at the gene ends were 2 bases for V and 6 bases for J; bases not matched to a gene: 11. Germline assignment: CDR1 MNHNS and CDR2 SASEGT.

This clonotype has a count of ten or more. V and J are TRBV5-1 and TRBJ2-3; 7 bases align to TRBD2. The CDR3 contains 19 residues. The ends lost 4 bases at V and 4 bases at J; junction bases unmatched: 21. Germline V gives CDR1 SGHRS, CDR2 YFSETQ. CDR3 in amino acids: CASSRSMFGNGGSPDTQYF. In DNA, the CDR3 is TGCGCCAGCAGCCGGAGTATGTTCGGGAACGGGGGGTCCCCAGATACGCAGTATTTT.

A note on this clonotype: A much larger clone differs by one base, so this may be a read error. This CDR3 is missing its conserved last phenylalanine or tryptophan, likely due to a read error. The chain joins TRBV15 to TRBJ2-3; no definite D call. This CDR3 comprises 13 residues. V dropped 4 bases and J dropped 6 bases, with 11 bases sitting between them. In germline, CDR1 is LNHNV, CDR2 YYDKDF (reference sequence). CDR3 DNA: TGTGCCACCAGCATCTCCCCGGCCGATACGCAGTATTCT. Its translation is CATSISPADTQYS.

The rearrangement links TRBV12-3 or TRBV12-4 to TRBJ2-1; 9 bases align to TRBD1. CDR3 length: 15 amino acids. The junction had 8 bases not matched to a gene; V was cut back by 5 bases and J by 6 bases. CDR3 sequence: CASSQIPGQGNEQFF. The CDR3 DNA follows: TGTGCCAGCAGTCAAATACCGGGACAGGGCAATGAGCAGTTCTTC.

This clonotype was seen at least ten times. V is TRBV7-9 and J is TRBJ1-4, with unresolved D. CDR3 size: 14 residues. The germline V gene has CDR1 SEHNR and CDR2 FQNEAQ (reference sequence). V lost 2 bases to trimming and J lost 8 bases, with 12 bases between them. CDR3 protein: CASSLPSRREKLFF. The DNA of the CDR3 is TGTGCCAGCAGCTTACCATCGCGGCGGGAAAAACTGTTTTTT.

The chain carries TRBV5-8 and TRBJ2-5, with 7 bases fitting TRBD1. The germline CDR1 and CDR2 sequences are SGHTS and YDEGEE. Trimming cost V 4 bases and J 2 bases; bases outside gene matches: 11. The CDR3 length is 16 residues. Here the CDR3 DNA reads TGTGCCAGCAGCCCGACCGACAGGGCAATTCAAGAGACCCAGTACTTC. Protein: CASSPTDRAIQETQYF.

This clonotype was seen at least ten times. The rearrangement joins TRBV6-1 to TRBJ2-2; 14 positions match TRBD2. Germline values: CDR1 MNHNS, CDR2 SASEGT. The CDR3 is made up of 17 amino acids. J lost 3 bases, V lost 5 bases, and 5 bases had no gene match. The CDR3 loop is CASSPGLAGEYTGELFF. Here the CDR3 DNA reads TGTGCCAGCAGTCCGGGACTAGCGGGAGAGTACACCGGGGAGCTGTTTTTT.